Given below is one T cell receptor (beta chain) in context. These data are taken from a study of blood T cell repertoires in COVID-19. Across the study: Samples taken during acute and convalescent COVID-19 were collected in the United States, Italy and Spain. The cDNA or gDNA used as material had been derived from T cells, B-cell-depleted T cells, or PBMCs.

Original processing notes: From reference gene primer amplification, estimates of nucleated cell counts were derived. Here immunoSEQ multiplex PCR was the method, and the copy in TCRdb shows in-frame clones only, minus some. V and J calls and clone size are copied from that table; D and trimming were computed from the DNA. In the table there are 45,000 or so clones, roughly 90% of which are singletons. The CDR3 sequence is 15 residues long. Germline lookup yields CDR1 LGHDT and CDR2 YNNKEL (reference sequence). V lost 0 bases to trimming and J lost 8 bases, with 14 bases between them. The specimen sequenced was peripheral blood. The chain employs TRBV3-1 (or the pseudogene TRBV3-2) and TRBJ2-4; D possibly corresponds to TRBD2 (6 bases). This sequence originates from a woman aged 80 or over in a cohort sampled during active or convalescent COVID-19. The CDR3 spells CASSQDGARRDIQYF. The CDR3 DNA reads TGTGCCAGCAGCCAAGATGGAGCGAGGAGGGACATTCAGTACTTC.